This T cell receptor (beta chain) stems from a study of brain T cells in children with intractable seizures (dated by TCRdb to the early 2020s). About the investigation overall: As a first screen for immune gene transcripts, resected brain tissue from 50 or so pediatric epilepsy surgery cases was run on a NanoString immunology panel. Among the roughly 12 selected surgery cases, pre-surgery blood was additionally sequenced for eight, leaving four cases with brain tissue only. Points the paper makes about the study in general: Because sequencing depth was different between pre-surgery and post-surgery blood, clones absent from the pre-surgery sample may reflect undersampling. Viral specificity was inferred only from CDR3 sequence similarity, and patients' HCMV serostatus was unknown.

CDR1 and CDR2 were assigned from the germline V gene as KGHDR and SFDVKD. V was cut back by 0 bases and J by 6 bases, leaving a gap of 8 bases between them. The CDR3 numbers 13 residues from cysteine through phenylalanine. The retained sequence is limited to the CDR3, 39 bases, with the frame set at the first base. About this clone: Its antigen target is currently unknown. Base qualities are not at hand, and no much larger clone is one base apart.

The immunoSEQ assay was applied to genomic DNA to generate the TCR beta chain sequences. In the paper's pipeline: CDR3 sequences that did not begin with the conserved framework cysteine at position 104 were removed manually. Clonality was calculated as one minus the normalized Shannon's Diversity Index, with values ranging from 0 (maximal diversity) to 1 (oligoclonal). To check whether a given CDR3 had different frequencies in two samples, for example brain versus blood, chi-squared comparison-of-proportions tests were used. Public clonotypes were identified by searching immuneACCESS, and similarity to known antiviral clonotypes was assessed with the VDJdb browser. TCRdb stores this immuneACCESS table with in-frame sequences only. Part of the clones is absent; in the studies checked, under half of the shortfall reflects unresolved V genes, and no reason is known for the rest. V and J calls and clone size follow that table, whereas D and trimming were derived from the DNA. For this sample there are a few hundred thousand clones; over 90% appear just once. In total, the top ten clones hold 5.7% of the sample.

The meaning of the sample's time point label: blood from clinic visit 5 months post-surgery; TSC patient then seizure free. The surgery cases with the highest brain T cell transcript signatures were chosen for TCR beta chain sequencing of brain tissue, and also of blood when blood was available. Before surgery, the patients had been given at least one anti-epileptic drug. The TCR-sequenced patients were children whose drug-resistant epilepsy was caused by tuberous sclerosis complex, focal cortical dysplasia, Rasmussen encephalitis or hemimegalencephaly. The Monarch genomic DNA purification kit was used to extract bulk genomic DNA from unsorted brain tissue and from whole blood.

This receptor was taken from a boy younger than two with tuberous sclerosis and intractable seizures. The chain joins TRBV24-1 to TRBJ2-7; there is no confident call for the D gene. The material sequenced was peripheral blood, taken roughly 5 months after surgery. The encoded CDR3 is CATSDLQESEQYF. The nucleotide sequence reads TGTGCCACCAGTGATTTGCAGGAAAGCGAGCAGTACTTC.